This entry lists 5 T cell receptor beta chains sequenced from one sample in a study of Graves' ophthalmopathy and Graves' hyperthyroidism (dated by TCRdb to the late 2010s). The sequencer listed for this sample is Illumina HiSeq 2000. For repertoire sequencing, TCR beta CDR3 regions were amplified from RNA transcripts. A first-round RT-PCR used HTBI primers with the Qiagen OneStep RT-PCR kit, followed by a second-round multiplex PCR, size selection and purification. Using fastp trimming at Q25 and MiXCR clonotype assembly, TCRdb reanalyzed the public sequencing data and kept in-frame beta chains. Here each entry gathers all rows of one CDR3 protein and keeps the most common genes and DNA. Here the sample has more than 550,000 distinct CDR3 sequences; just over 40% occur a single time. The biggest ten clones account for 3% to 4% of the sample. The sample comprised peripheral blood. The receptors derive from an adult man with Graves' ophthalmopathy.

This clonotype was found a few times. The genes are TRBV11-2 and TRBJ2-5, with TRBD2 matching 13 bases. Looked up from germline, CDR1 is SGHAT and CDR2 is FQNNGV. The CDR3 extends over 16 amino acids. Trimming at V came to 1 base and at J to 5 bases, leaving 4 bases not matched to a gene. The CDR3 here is CASSLGGLAGEETQYF. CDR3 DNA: TGTGCCAGCAGCTTAGGTGGACTAGCGGGAGAGGAGACCCAGTACTTC. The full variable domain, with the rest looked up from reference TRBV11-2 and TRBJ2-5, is EAGVAQSPRYKIIEKRQSVAFWCNPISGHATLYWYQQILGQGPKLLIQFQNNGVVDDSQLPKDRFSAERLKGVDSTLKIQPAKLEDSAVYLCASSLGGLAGEETQYFGPGTRLLVL.

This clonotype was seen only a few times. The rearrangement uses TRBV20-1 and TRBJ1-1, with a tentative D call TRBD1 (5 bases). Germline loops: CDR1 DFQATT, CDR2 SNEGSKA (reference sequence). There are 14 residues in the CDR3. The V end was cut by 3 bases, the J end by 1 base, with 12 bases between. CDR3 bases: TGCAGTGCTAGGGCCGGGACGGAGAACACTGAAGCTTTCTTT. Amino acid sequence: CSARAGTENTEAFF.

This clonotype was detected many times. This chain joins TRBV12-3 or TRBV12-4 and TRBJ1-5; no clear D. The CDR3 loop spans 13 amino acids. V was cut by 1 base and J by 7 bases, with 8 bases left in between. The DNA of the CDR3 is TGTGCCAGCAGTTTAGGGGAGCACCAGCCCCAGCATTTT. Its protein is CASSLGEHQPQHF.

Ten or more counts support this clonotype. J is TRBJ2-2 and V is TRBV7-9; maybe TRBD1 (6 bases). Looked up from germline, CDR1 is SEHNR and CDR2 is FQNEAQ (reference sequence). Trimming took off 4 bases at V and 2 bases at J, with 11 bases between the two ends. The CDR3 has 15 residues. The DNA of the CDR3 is TGTGCCAGCAGCTCACCGGGACATAACACCGGGGAGCTGTTTTTT. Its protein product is CASSSPGHNTGELFF.

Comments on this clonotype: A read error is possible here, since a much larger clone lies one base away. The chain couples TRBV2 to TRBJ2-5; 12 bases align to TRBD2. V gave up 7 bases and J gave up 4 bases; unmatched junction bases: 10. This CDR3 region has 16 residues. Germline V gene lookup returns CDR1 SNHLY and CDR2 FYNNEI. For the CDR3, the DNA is TGTGCCAGCAAGTCGGGACTAGCGGGTACTAGAGAGACCCAGTACTTC. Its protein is CASKSGLAGTRETQYF.